This paragraph reports one T cell receptor beta chain. No antigen is known for it. Primers used in a second PCR of roughly 7 to 11 cycles were a sample-barcoded 5' primer and a J-beta primer mix. TCRdb called the 5' RACE reads again in MiXCR, with one record for every CDR3 protein. The sample records approximately 800,000 distinct CDR3 sequences, just under 25% being singletons. This sample is drawn from a study of blood T cells in healthy people across ages. General study results and limits: Per million T cells, the diversity of TCR beta decreased roughly linearly as age advanced.

This CDR3 region has 16 residues. The germline V and J ends were trimmed by 1 base and 0 bases, with 9 bases remaining between them. Germline V CDR1 and CDR2: MGHRA, YSYEKL. Per sample, at least 5 micrograms of total RNA were extracted. The sample also formed part of further work on T cells of mothers and their children. In that study: In cDNA synthesis, all of the extracted RNA was used at roughly 1.5 ug per 15 ul.

The sample was blood. This receptor was obtained from a boy aged 5-17 years in good health. The rearrangement uses TRBV4-1 and TRBJ1-4; D might be TRBD1 (5 bases). The CDR3 DNA sequence: TGCGCCAGCAGCCAAGTGGGGCGTTCAACTAATGAAAAACTGTTTTTT. It specifies CASSQVGRSTNEKLFF.